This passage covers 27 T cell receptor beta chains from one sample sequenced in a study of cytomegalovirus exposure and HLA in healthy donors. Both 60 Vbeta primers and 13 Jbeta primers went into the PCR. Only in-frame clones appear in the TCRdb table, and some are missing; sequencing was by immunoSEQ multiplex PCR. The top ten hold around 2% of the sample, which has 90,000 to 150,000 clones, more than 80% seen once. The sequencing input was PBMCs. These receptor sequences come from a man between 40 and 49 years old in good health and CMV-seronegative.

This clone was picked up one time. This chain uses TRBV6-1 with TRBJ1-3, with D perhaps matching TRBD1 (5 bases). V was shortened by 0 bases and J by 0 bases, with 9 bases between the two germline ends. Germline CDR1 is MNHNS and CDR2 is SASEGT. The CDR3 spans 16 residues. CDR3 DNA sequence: TGTGCCAGCAGTGAAGCAACAGGTCTCTCTGGAAACACCATATATTTT. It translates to CASSEATGLSGNTIYF.

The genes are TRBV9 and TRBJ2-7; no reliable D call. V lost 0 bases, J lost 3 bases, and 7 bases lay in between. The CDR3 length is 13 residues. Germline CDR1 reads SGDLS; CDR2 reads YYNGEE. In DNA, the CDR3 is TGTGCCAGCAGCGTAGCCGTCAGCTACGAGCAGTACTTC. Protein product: CASSVAVSYEQYF.

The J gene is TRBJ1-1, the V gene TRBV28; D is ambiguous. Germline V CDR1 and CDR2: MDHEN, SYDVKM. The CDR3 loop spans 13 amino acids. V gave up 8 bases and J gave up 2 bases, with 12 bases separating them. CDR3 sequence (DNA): TGTGCCAGCCGTGAGAACAGAAACACTGAAGCTTTCTTT. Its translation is CASRENRNTEAFF.

CDR3 nucleotides: TGTGCCAGCAGCTTGCGAGGGTATGAAAAACTGTTTTTT. This sequence encodes CASSLRGYEKLFF. The chain joins TRBV5-8 to TRBJ1-4; D gene uncertain. Trimming stripped 1 base from V and 6 bases from J, with 7 bases between. This CDR3 contains 13 residues. From germline, CDR1 is SGHTS and CDR2 YDEGEE.

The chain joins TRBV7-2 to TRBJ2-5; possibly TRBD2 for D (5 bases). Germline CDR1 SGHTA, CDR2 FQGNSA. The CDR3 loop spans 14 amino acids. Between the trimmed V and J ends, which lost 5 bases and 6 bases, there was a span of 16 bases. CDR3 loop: CASSNRFSVKTQYF. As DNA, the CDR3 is TGTGCCAGCAGCAACCGTTTTAGCGTGAAGACCCAGTACTTC.

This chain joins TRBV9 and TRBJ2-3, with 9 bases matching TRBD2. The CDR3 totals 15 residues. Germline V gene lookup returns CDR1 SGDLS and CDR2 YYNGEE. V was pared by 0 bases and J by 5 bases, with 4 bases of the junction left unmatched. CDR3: CASSVGGGARDTQYF. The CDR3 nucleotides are TGTGCCAGCAGCGTAGGCGGGGGGGCTAGAGATACGCAGTATTTT. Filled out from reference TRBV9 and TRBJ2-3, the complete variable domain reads DSGVTQTPKHLITATGQRVTLRCSPRSGDLSVYWYQQSLDQGLQFLIQYYNGEERAKGNILERFSAQQFPDLHSELNLSSLELGDSALYFCASSVGGGARDTQYFGPGTRLTVL.

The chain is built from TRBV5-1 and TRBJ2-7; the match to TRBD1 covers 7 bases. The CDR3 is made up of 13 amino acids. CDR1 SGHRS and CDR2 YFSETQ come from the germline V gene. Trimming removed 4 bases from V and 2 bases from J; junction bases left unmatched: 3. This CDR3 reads CASSVGTAYEQYF. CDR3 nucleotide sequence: TGCGCCAGCAGCGTGGGGACAGCCTACGAGCAGTACTTC.

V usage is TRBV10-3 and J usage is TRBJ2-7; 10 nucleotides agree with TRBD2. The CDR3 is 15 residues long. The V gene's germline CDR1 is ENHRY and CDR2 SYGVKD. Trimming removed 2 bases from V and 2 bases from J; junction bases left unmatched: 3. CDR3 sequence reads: CAISETLAGAYEQYF. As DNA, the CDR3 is TGTGCCATCAGTGAGACTCTAGCGGGGGCCTACGAGCAGTACTTC.

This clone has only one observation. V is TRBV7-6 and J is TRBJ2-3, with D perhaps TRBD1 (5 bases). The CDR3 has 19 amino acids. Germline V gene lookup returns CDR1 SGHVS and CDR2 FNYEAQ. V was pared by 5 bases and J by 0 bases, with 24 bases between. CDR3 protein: CASSESLAGRIASTDTQYF. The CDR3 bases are TGTGCCAGCAGCGAGAGCTTGGCAGGGCGGATTGCTAGCACAGATACGCAGTATTTT.

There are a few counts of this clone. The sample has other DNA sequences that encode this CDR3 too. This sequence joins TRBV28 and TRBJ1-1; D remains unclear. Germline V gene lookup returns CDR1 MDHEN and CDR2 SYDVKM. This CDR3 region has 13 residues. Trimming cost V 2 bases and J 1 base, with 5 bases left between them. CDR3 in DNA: TGTGCCAGCAGTTTACCGGGGAACACTGAAGCTTTCTTT. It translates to CASSLPGNTEAFF. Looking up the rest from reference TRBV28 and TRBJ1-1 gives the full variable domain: DVKVTQSSRYLVKRTGEKVFLECVQDMDHENMFWYRQDPGLGLRLIYFSYDVKMKEKGDIPEGYSVSREKKERFSLILESASTNQTSMYLCASSLPGNTEAFFGQGTRLTVV.

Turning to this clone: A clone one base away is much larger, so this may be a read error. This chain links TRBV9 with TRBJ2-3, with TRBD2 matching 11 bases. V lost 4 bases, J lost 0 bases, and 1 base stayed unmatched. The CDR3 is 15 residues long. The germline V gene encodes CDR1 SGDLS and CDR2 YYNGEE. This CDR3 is CASSRTSGSTDTQYF. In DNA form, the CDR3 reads TGTGCCAGCAGCCGGACTAGCGGGAGCACAGATACGCAGTATTTT.

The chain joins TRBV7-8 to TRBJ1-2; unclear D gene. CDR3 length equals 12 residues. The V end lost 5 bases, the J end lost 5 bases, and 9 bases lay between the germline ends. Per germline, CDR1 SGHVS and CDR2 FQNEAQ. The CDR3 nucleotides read TGTGCCAGCAGCGCAGTATCATATGGCTACACCTTC. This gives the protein CASSAVSYGYTF.

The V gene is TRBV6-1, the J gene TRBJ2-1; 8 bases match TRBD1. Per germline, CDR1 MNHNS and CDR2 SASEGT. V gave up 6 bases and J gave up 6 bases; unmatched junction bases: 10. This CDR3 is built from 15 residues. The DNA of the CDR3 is TGTGCCAGCAGCTTTCGGGAACAGGGGGGCAATGAGCAGTTCTTC. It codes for CASSFREQGGNEQFF.

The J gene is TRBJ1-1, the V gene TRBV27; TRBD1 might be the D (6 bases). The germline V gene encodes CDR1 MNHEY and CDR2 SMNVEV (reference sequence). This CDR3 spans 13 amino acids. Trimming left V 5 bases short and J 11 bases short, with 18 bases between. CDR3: CASSPRQALGAFF. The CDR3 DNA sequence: TGTGCCAGCAGTCCAAGACAGGCGTTGGGGGCTTTCTTT.

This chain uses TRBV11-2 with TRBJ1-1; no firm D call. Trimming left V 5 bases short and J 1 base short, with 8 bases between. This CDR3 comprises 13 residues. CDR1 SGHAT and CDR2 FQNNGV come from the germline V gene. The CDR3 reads CASSPRWNTEAFF. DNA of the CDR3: TGTGCCAGCAGCCCTAGGTGGAACACTGAAGCTTTCTTT.

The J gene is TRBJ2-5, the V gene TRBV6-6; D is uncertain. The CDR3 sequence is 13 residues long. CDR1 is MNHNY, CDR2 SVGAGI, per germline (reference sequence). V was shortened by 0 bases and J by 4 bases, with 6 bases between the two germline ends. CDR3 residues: CASSYSPGETQYF. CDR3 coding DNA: TGTGCCAGCAGTTACTCGCCCGGAGAGACCCAGTACTTC.

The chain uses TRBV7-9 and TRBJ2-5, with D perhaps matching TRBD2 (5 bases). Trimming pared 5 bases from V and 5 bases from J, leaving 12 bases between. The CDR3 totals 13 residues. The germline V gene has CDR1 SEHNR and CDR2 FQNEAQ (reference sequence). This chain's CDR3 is CASSTRVWETQYF. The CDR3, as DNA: TGTGCCAGCAGCACTAGGGTTTGGGAGACCCAGTACTTC.

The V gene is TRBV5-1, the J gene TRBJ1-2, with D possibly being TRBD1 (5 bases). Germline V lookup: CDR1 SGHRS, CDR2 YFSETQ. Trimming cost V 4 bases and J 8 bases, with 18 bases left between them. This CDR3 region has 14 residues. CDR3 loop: CASSRTQGGDGYTF. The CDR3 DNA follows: TGCGCCAGCAGCCGAACGCAGGGAGGAGACGGCTACACCTTC.

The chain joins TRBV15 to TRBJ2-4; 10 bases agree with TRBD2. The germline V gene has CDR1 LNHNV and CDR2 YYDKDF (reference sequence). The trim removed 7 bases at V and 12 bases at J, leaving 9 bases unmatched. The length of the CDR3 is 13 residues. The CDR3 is CATMLAGADSQYF. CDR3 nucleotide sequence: TGTGCCACCATGCTAGCGGGAGCAGACAGTCAGTACTTC. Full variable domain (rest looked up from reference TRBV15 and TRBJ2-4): DAMVIQNPRYQVTQFGKPVTLSCSQTLNHNVMYWYQQKSSQAPKLLFHYYDKDFNNEADTPDNFQSRRPNTSFCFLDIRSPGLGDTAMYLCATMLAGADSQYFGAGTRLSVL.

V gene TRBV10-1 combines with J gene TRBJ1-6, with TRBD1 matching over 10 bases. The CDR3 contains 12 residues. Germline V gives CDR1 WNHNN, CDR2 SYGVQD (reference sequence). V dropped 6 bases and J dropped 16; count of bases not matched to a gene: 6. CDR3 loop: CASRRDRGPLHF. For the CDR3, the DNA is TGCGCCAGCAGGAGGGACAGGGGACCGCTCCACTTT.

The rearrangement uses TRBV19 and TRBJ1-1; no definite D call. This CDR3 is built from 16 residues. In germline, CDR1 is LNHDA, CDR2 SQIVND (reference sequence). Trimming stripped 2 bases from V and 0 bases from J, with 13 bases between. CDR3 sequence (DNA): TGTGCCAGTAGTATACCCGGTTCGGGGATGAACACTGAAGCTTTCTTT. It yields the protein CASSIPGSGMNTEAFF.

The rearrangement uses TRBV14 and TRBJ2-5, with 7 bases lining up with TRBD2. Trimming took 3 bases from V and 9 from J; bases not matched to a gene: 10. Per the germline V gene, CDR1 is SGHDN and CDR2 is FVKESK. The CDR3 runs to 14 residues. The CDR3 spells CASSQGGDRRPQYF. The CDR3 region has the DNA TGTGCCAGCAGCCAGGGAGGGGACCGCCGACCCCAGTACTTC. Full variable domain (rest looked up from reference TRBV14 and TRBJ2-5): EAGVTQFPSHSVIEKGQTVTLRCDPISGHDNLYWYRRVMGKEIKFLLHFVKESKQDESGMPNNRFLAERTGGTYSTLKVQPAELEDSGVYFCASSQGGDRRPQYFGPGTRLLVL.

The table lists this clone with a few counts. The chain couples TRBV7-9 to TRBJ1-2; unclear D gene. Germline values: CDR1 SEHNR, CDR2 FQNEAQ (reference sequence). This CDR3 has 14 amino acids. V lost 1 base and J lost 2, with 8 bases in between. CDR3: CASSLDQENYGYTF. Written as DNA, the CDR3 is TGTGCCAGCAGCTTAGATCAGGAAAACTATGGCTACACCTTC.

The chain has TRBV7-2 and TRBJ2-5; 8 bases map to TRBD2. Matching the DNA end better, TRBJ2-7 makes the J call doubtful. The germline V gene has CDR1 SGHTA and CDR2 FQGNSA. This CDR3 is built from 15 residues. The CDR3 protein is CASSLSLLRGVEQYF. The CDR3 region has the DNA TGTGCCAGCAGCTTAAGTCTACTGCGGGGGGTCGAGCAGTACTTC.

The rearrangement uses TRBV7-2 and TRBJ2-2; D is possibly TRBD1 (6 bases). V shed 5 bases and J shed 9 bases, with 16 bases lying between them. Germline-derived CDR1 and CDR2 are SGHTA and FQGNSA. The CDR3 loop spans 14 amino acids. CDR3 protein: CASSADSFIRELFF. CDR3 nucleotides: TGTGCCAGCAGCGCGGACAGTTTTATCCGGGAGCTGTTTTTT.

CDR3 region: CASSKLDTYNEQFF. In DNA, the CDR3 is TGTGCCAGCAGCAAACTAGATACCTACAATGAGCAGTTCTTC. The chain couples TRBV6-5 to TRBJ2-1; a possible D gene is TRBD2 (5 bases). The V gene's germline CDR1 is MNHEY and CDR2 SVGAGI. The CDR3 runs 14 residues. The germline V and J ends were trimmed by 6 bases and 2 bases, with 11 bases remaining between them.

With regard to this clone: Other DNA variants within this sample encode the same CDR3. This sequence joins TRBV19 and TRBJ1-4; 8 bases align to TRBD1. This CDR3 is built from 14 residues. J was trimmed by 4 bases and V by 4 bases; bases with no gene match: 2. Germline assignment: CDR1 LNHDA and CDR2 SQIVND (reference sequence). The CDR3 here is CASSTRGLNEKLFF. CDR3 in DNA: TGTGCCAGTAGTACCAGGGGGCTTAATGAAAAACTGTTTTTT.